Each of the 3 T cell receptor beta chains below was sequenced from the same sample in a study of T cells expressing NK-cell markers. TCRdb processed the 5' RACE reads again and assigns one entry to each CDR3 protein, with no DNA. The table lists some 340,000 distinct CDR3 sequences. Material: blood T cells: a sorted CD56 or NKG2C T cell subset, CD4+ or CD8+ T cells, or bulk PBMC T cells (not recorded which). The source is a man aged 18 to 69 in good health.

V gene TRBV7-2 combines with J gene TRBJ2-1; TCRdb outputs TRBD1, but without DNA this stays unchecked. There are 13 residues in the CDR3. Germline CDR1 reads SGHTA; CDR2 reads FQGNSA. CDR3 residues: CASRGQGANEQFF.

This rearrangement joins TRBV20-1 to TRBJ2-7; the D gene TCRdb calls, TRBD1, cannot be checked with no DNA. CDR3 length: 13 amino acids. The germline V gene encodes CDR1 DFQATT and CDR2 SNEGSKA (reference sequence). The CDR3 region is CSAPGTYYYEQYF.

This sequence joins TRBV5-1 and TRBJ2-1; with no DNA, the TCRdb D assignment of TRBD2 cannot be verified. The CDR3 contains 16 residues. The germline V gene encodes CDR1 SGHRS and CDR2 YFSETQ. The CDR3 loop is CASSGGGVSSYNEQFF.